The 31 T cell receptor beta chains in this list originate from one sample, sequenced in a study of regulatory T cells in long-lasting Graves disease. Time point of the sample: persistent/refractory GD, antithyroid drugs over 5 years with positive TRAb. The TCR library used RNA extracted from PBMCs. Construction of TCR beta libraries relied on iRepertoire HTBI primers and on Arm-PCR targeting CDR3 regions. TCRdb itself ran the multiplex PCR reads through MiXCR, one entry per CDR3 protein. This table has a few hundred thousand distinct CDR3 sequences, around 22% appearing once. This material consisted of peripheral blood mononuclear cells (PBMCs), taken when the disease was refractory, from a patient treated with antithyroid drugs. These receptor sequences come from a female donor with Graves disease.

This clonotype was seen more than once but under ten times. J is TRBJ2-2 and V is TRBV29-1, with 9 bases that match TRBD2. This CDR3 comprises 15 residues. Germline loops: CDR1 SQVTM, CDR2 ANQGSEA. J lost 0 bases, V lost 2 bases, and 1 base had no gene match. The CDR3 coding sequence is TGCAGCGTTGAACTAGCGGGGACGAACACCGGGGAGCTGTTTTTT. Residues: CSVELAGTNTGELFF.

The chain combines TRBV6-1 with TRBJ2-1, with 9 bases identical to TRBD1. Germline V gene lookup returns CDR1 MNHNS and CDR2 SASEGT. CDR3 length equals 15 residues. With 6 bases clipped from V and 4 bases from J, the junction kept 7 bases outside the gene matches. The CDR3 DNA follows: TGTGCCAGCAGGGCTCCGGGACAGGGATACAATGAGCAGTTCTTC. Translation gives CASRAPGQGYNEQFF.

The genes are TRBV20-1 and TRBJ2-5; the D gene is possibly TRBD2 (6 bases). The germline V gene encodes CDR1 DFQATT and CDR2 SNEGSKA (reference sequence). Trimming took off 4 bases at V and 6 bases at J, with 18 bases between the two ends. CDR3 length equals 14 residues. CDR3 in DNA: TGCAGTGCTATCCCTTTGTCGGGAGTAAAGACCCAGTACTTC. It encodes CSAIPLSGVKTQYF.

The chain couples TRBV7-8 to TRBJ2-1; 10 bases line up with TRBD2. This CDR3 is 17 amino acids long. With 6 bases clipped from V and 1 base from J, the junction kept 9 bases outside the gene matches. Germline V gene sequence: CDR1 SGHVS, CDR2 FQNEAQ. CDR3 coding DNA: TGTGCCAGCAGATTTATTCCAGCGGGAGGGTCCTACAATGAGCAGTTCTTC. Translating gives CASRFIPAGGSYNEQFF.

J is TRBJ1-4 and V is TRBV12-3 or TRBV12-4; 9 positions match TRBD1. This CDR3 contains 15 residues. V dropped 6 bases and J dropped 3; count of bases not matched to a gene: 5. The CDR3 loop reads CASSKQGAPNEKLFF. The CDR3 bases are TGTGCCAGCAGCAAACAGGGGGCGCCTAATGAAAAACTGTTTTTT.

CDR3 nucleotides: TGTGCCGCTCGGGGTGGAACCTACAATGAGCAGTTCTTC. It encodes CAARGGTYNEQFF. This chain connects TRBV2 to TRBJ2-1; weak D call: TRBD2 (5 bases). The germline V gene has CDR1 SNHLY and CDR2 FYNNEI. This CDR3 comprises 13 residues. Trimming stripped 11 bases from V and 2 bases from J, with 13 bases between.

The chain links TRBV29-1 to TRBJ1-5, with D perhaps TRBD1 (5 bases). The V gene lost 3 bases and the J gene lost 3 bases, with 15 bases spanning the gap. Germline CDR1 and CDR2: SQVTM and ANQGSEA. There are 15 residues in the CDR3. The CDR3 protein is CSVESGTGPNQPQHF. CDR3 nucleotide sequence: TGCAGCGTTGAGTCCGGGACGGGACCCAATCAGCCCCAGCATTTT.

Concerning this clonotype itself: A much more abundant neighbour one base away suggests this may be a read error. For the CDR3, the DNA is TGTGCCACCGCCCGGGGGACGGCCTGGAATGAAAAACTGTTTTTT. Protein: CATARGTAWNEKLFF. This sequence joins TRBV12-3 or TRBV12-4 and TRBJ1-4; D might be TRBD1 (5 bases). This CDR3 has 15 amino acids. V lost 10 bases and J 5 bases, leaving 20 bases between the germline ends.

The chain recombines TRBV7-2 with TRBJ2-1; perhaps TRBD2 as D (5 bases). The V gene's germline CDR1 is SGHTA and CDR2 FQGNSA. The CDR3 has 12 residues. V gave up 4 bases and J gave up 9 bases, with 10 bases separating them. The DNA of the CDR3 is TGTGCCAGCAGCTCTGGCCGGGGTGAGCAGTTCTTC. Translated, it gives CASSSGRGEQFF.

This clonotype turned up a few times. The chain employs TRBV25-1 and TRBJ1-1, with D possibly matching TRBD1 (6 bases). Per germline, CDR1 MGHDK and CDR2 SYGVNS. The V end was cut by 5 bases, the J end by 4 bases, with 14 bases between. The CDR3 has 14 amino acids. The CDR3 DNA reads TGTGCCAGCAGTAGAGGGGGGGTAGGCACTGAAGCTTTCTTT. Translated, it gives CASSRGGVGTEAFF.

The rearrangement links TRBV9 to TRBJ1-1; D is unresolved. Trimming pared 4 bases from V and 3 bases from J, leaving 19 bases between. Germline V lookup: CDR1 SGDLS, CDR2 YYNGEE. The CDR3 has 16 residues. CDR3 bases: TGTGCCAGCAGCCCTACCTGGACGGAATTACACACTGAAGCTTTCTTT. Translation: CASSPTWTELHTEAFF.

This clonotype was observed a handful of times. This chain links TRBV7-2 with TRBJ2-7; possibly TRBD2 for D (5 bases). The CDR3 contains 14 residues. Germline CDR1 reads SGHTA; CDR2 reads FQGNSA. Trimming removed 4 bases from V and 3 bases from J, with 13 bases in between. The CDR3 bases are TGTGCCAGCAGCTCGGCCGGAGGTCGCTACGAGCAGTACTTC. This codes for CASSSAGGRYEQYF.

This clonotype has more than one count but fewer than ten. The chain is built from TRBV12-3 or TRBV12-4 and TRBJ2-2, with 7 bases fitting TRBD2. V trimming: 6 bases; J trimming: 4 bases; junction bases outside the gene matches: 14. This CDR3 region has 17 residues. The CDR3 is CASSFGRAGVSTGELFF. The CDR3 DNA follows: TGTGCCAGCAGCTTCGGCCGTGCGGGAGTATCCACCGGGGAGCTGTTTTTT.

Regarding this clonotype: This may be a read error: a much more frequent sequence differs by one nucleotide. The chain has TRBV6-5 and TRBJ1-1, with no clear D. In germline, CDR1 is MNHEY, CDR2 SVGAGI. The germline V and J ends were trimmed by 8 bases and 4 bases, with 17 bases remaining between them. This CDR3 is built from 14 residues. The CDR3 reads CASGFRLKVTEAFF. CDR3 DNA sequence: TGTGCCAGCGGTTTTAGGTTAAAGGTCACTGAAGCTTTCTTT.

CDR3 coding DNA: TGTGCCAGCAGTTTATGGCAGGGGGTTAACTATGGCTACACCTTC. The encoded protein is CASSLWQGVNYGYTF. The V gene is TRBV12-3 or TRBV12-4, the J gene TRBJ1-2; 7 nucleotides align to TRBD1. After removal of 2 bases from V and 1 base from J, the junction contained 4 bases not matched to a gene. The CDR3 spans 15 residues.

This clonotype was counted at least ten times. The gene calls are TRBV7-2 and TRBJ2-4, with D possibly being TRBD2 (7 bases). Trimming took off 5 bases at V and 8 bases at J, with 16 bases between the two ends. This CDR3 spans 14 amino acids. Germline V gives CDR1 SGHTA, CDR2 FQGNSA. CDR3 DNA sequence: TGTGCCAGCAGCCCCGGCGGAGGGGGGGACATTCAGTACTTC. It translates to CASSPGGGGDIQYF.

A few counts support this clonotype. The V call is TRBV20-1, the J call TRBJ2-7, with 11 bases identical to TRBD2. The CDR3 loop spans 15 amino acids. In germline, CDR1 is DFQATT, CDR2 SNEGSKA (reference sequence). V lost 0 bases to trimming and J lost 6 bases; unmatched junction nucleotides: 7. As DNA, the CDR3 is TGCAGTGCTAGAGATGGCACTAGCGGGAGTGGCGAGCAGTACTTC. Translating it yields CSARDGTSGSGEQYF.

Concerning this clonotype: A junction boundary mismatches the germline segment, possibly from a read error. The chain carries TRBV28 and TRBJ1-2; D is unclear. Germline assignment: CDR1 MDHEN and CDR2 SYDVKM. There are 16 residues in the CDR3. DNA for the CDR3: TGTGCCAGCAGAAAGAGTGGAGGCGCTTACAACTATGGCCACACCTTC. Encoded protein: CASRKSGGAYNYGHTF.

This clonotype was seen repeatedly, ten times or more. The genes are TRBV6-1 and TRBJ1-1; tentative D call: TRBD1 (5 bases). This CDR3 contains 15 residues. V lost 0 bases and J 3 bases, leaving 11 bases between the germline ends. Germline V gives CDR1 MNHNS, CDR2 SASEGT. CDR3 residues: CASSEAWGVYTEAFF. As DNA, the CDR3 is TGTGCCAGCAGTGAAGCTTGGGGGGTGTACACTGAAGCTTTCTTT.

In this sample, this clonotype turned up a few times. The gene calls are TRBV7-9 and TRBJ1-1, with 12 positions matching TRBD1. This CDR3 contains 17 residues. Germline V CDR1 and CDR2: SEHNR, FQNEAQ (reference sequence). V dropped 5 bases and J dropped 4; count of bases not matched to a gene: 11. CDR3 bases: TGTGCCAGCAGCCCCCGGGTACCGGGACAGGGGGCCACTGAAGCTTTCTTT. This codes for CASSPRVPGQGATEAFF.

This clonotype showed up many times. This chain connects TRBV28 to TRBJ1-1; D gene ambiguous. V was shortened by 2 bases and J by 0 bases, with 4 bases between the two germline ends. CDR3 length: 13 amino acids. The germline gives CDR1 MDHEN, CDR2 SYDVKM. The CDR3 coding sequence is TGTGCCAGCAGTTTAATTCTGAACACTGAAGCTTTCTTT. Translation gives CASSLILNTEAFF. Combining the CDR3 with reference TRBV28 and TRBJ1-1 gives the whole variable domain DVKVTQSSRYLVKRTGEKVFLECVQDMDHENMFWYRQDPGLGLRLIYFSYDVKMKEKGDIPEGYSVSREKKERFSLILESASTNQTSMYLCASSLILNTEAFFGQGTRLTVV.

The chain recombines TRBV4-1 with TRBJ1-2; possible D gene TRBD1, 6 bases. Between the trimmed V and J ends, which lost 0 bases and 8 bases, there was a span of 25 bases. CDR1 and CDR2 from the germline V gene are MGHRA and YSYEKL. The CDR3 runs to 18 residues. The chain's CDR3 is CASSQDPSPVQGLRGYTF. The CDR3 region has the DNA TGCGCCAGCAGCCAAGACCCGTCCCCCGTACAGGGTCTTAGAGGCTACACCTTC.

The rearrangement joins TRBV4-3 to TRBJ1-1; D perhaps matches TRBD1 (5 bases). V lost 0 bases and J lost 6, with 11 bases in between. The CDR3 contains 14 residues. CDR1 is LGHNA and CDR2 is YSLEER in the germline V gene. CDR3 residues: CASSQDGGISEAFF. Written as DNA, the CDR3 is TGCGCCAGCAGCCAAGATGGGGGAATCTCTGAAGCTTTCTTT.

This clonotype turned up a few times. The rearrangement links TRBV5-1 to TRBJ2-7; 12 bases fit TRBD2. CDR3 size: 15 residues. Trimming cost V 4 bases and J 6 bases; bases outside gene matches: 8. Germline V gene data show CDR1 as SGHRS and CDR2 as YFSETQ. The CDR3 bases are TGCGCCAGCAGCCCAAAGACTAGCGGGAGTTCCGAGCAGTACTTC. Residues: CASSPKTSGSSEQYF. Based on the CDR3 plus reference TRBV5-1 and TRBJ2-7, the full variable domain is KAGVTQTPRYLIKTRGQQVTLSCSPISGHRSVSWYQQTPGQGLQFLFEYFSETQRNKGNFPGRFSGRQFSNSRSEMNVSTLELGDSALYLCASSPKTSGSSEQYFGPGTRLTVT.

DNA for the CDR3: TGTGCCAGCGGACCCGACAGGAGATATATGGAGGGCTACACCTTC. This sequence encodes CASGPDRRYMEGYTF. The chain links TRBV7-9 to TRBJ1-2; TRBD1 is a possible D gene (6 bases). Germline V gene lookup returns CDR1 SEHNR and CDR2 FQNEAQ (reference sequence). V was cut by 8 bases and J by 8 bases, with 24 bases left in between. This CDR3 comprises 15 residues.

This clonotype was seen repeatedly, ten times or more. The chain recombines TRBV20-1 with TRBJ2-5; 13 positions match TRBD2. J gave up 5 bases and V 6 bases, and 6 bases lay outside the gene matches. This CDR3 has 14 amino acids. The germline gives CDR1 DFQATT, CDR2 SNEGSKA (reference sequence). DNA of the CDR3: TGCAGTGCGACCGGGACTAGCGGGACCGAGACCCAGTACTTC. As protein: CSATGTSGTETQYF.

This clonotype was recorded at least ten times. J is TRBJ2-7 and V is TRBV29-1, with 7 positions matching TRBD2. There are 12 residues in the CDR3. CDR1 is SQVTM, CDR2 ANQGSEA, per germline. J was trimmed by 2 bases and V by 6 bases; bases with no gene match: 4. The CDR3 reads CSVGTTTYEQYF. The CDR3 nucleotides read TGCAGCGTAGGGACTACCACCTACGAGCAGTACTTC.

This clonotype was counted only a few times. This sequence joins TRBV28 and TRBJ2-1; tentative D call: TRBD1 (5 bases). The ends were cut back, 7 bases at V and 4 bases at J, with 17 bases in the middle. The CDR3 spans 15 residues. Germline CDR1 reads MDHEN; CDR2 reads SYDVKM. The CDR3 coding sequence is TGTGCCAGCAAGGGGCTAGTCAGGGCTTACAATGAGCAGTTCTTC. Residues: CASKGLVRAYNEQFF.

This clonotype has a count of ten or more. The chain combines TRBV2 with TRBJ2-7; the match to TRBD2 covers 10 bases. The CDR3 contains 16 residues. V lost 6 bases to trimming and J lost 5 bases; unmatched junction nucleotides: 13. CDR1 and CDR2 (germline): SNHLY, FYNNEI. DNA for the CDR3: TGTGCCAGCAGATTAAGCGGGAGGGCCCTCGGCAACGAGCAGTACTTC. Its protein is CASRLSGRALGNEQYF.

This clonotype was seen at least ten times. One end of the junction does not line up with germline, which may come from a read error. The chain's CDR3 is CAGRVTYEQYF. For the CDR3, the DNA is TGTGCCGGCAGGGTCACCTACGAGCAGTACTTC. The gene calls are TRBV2 and TRBJ2-7; the D gene is possibly TRBD1 (5 bases). Germline V gene lookup returns CDR1 SNHLY and CDR2 FYNNEI. The CDR3 is made up of 11 amino acids.

This clonotype was counted once. The chain joins TRBV9 to TRBJ2-7, with TRBD1 matching over 9 bases. Germline lookup yields CDR1 SGDLS and CDR2 YYNGEE. The trim removed 1 base at V and 3 bases at J, leaving 11 bases unmatched. This CDR3 has 17 residues. The CDR3 DNA follows: TGTGCCAGCAGCGTACTTCTCTTACAGGGGGCAATCTACGAGCAGTACTTC. Its translation is CASSVLLLQGAIYEQYF.